This T cell receptor beta chain was identified during a study of cytomegalovirus exposure and HLA in healthy donors. A word on this clone: Its specificity is not known.

Germline V gene sequence: CDR1 MDHEN, CDR2 SYDVKM. V was clipped by 2 bases and J by 4 bases, with 10 bases between them. The CDR3 is 14 residues long. Study-wide points: The authors later found most CMV-associated TCR beta chains appeared HLA-restricted.

It was with 60 Vbeta and 13 Jbeta primers that the PCR ran. The data were produced by immunoSEQ multiplex PCR, yet TCRdb's version contains in-frame clones alone and is incomplete. Of 150,000 to 200,000 clones listed, 70% to 85% were seen once; the top ten hold more than 3.5%. The clonotype comes from a woman aged 55-69 years in good health and CMV-seropositive. The V call is TRBV28, the J call TRBJ2-3; D not certain. Sequencing was performed on PBMCs. CDR3 residues: CASSLDFGPDTQYF. The CDR3 bases are TGTGCCAGCAGTTTAGACTTTGGCCCAGATACGCAGTATTTT.